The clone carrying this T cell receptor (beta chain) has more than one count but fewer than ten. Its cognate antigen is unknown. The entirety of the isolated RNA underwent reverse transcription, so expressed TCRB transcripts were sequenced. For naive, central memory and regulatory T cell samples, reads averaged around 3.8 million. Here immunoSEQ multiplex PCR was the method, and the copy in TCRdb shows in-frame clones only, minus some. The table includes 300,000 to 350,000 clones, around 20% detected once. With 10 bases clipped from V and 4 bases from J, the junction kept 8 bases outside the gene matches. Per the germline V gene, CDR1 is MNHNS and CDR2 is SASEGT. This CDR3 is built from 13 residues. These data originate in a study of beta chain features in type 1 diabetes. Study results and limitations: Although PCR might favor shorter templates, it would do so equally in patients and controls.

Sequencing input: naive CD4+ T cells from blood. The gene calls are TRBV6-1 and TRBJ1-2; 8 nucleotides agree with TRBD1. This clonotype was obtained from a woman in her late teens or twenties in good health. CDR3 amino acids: CATTTGDRYGYTF. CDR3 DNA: TGTGCCACTACGACAGGGGACCGCTATGGCTACACCTTC.